This TCR beta chain derives from a study of T cells after yellow fever vaccination. Study-level background: Those fractions that held only low numbers of cells were prepared using the SMART-Seq v4 Ultra Low Input RNA kit.

The CDR3 has 14 residues. CDR1 is SNHLY and CDR2 is FYNNEI in the germline V gene. V dropped 4 bases and J dropped 10 bases, with 14 bases sitting between them. Template-switching 5'RACE yielded the TCR cDNA; a universal primer site and UMIs were added in the process. MiXCR, applied by TCRdb to the 5' RACE reads, yields one record per CDR3 protein. This table has 300,000 or so distinct CDR3 sequences, 7.5% to 9.5% appearing once. This clonotype was seen only a few times. What it binds is not known. Notes on the study in general: Reappearance after the booster was observed for most primary-vaccination clones (96% CD4, about 91% CD8). Clonotypes appearing in both CD4 and CD8 compartments existed, and their share was small.

The sequence derives from a young man who received the YFV17D yellow fever vaccine. The chain recombines TRBV2 with TRBJ1-6, with D possibly matching TRBD1 (5 bases). The starting material was CD4+ T cells sorted from PBMCs, obtained 5 days after the yellow fever booster vaccination. For the CDR3, the DNA is TGTGCCAGCAGTGGTGAGGGGAGAGGGTCACCCCTCCACTTT. Protein: CASSGEGRGSPLHF.